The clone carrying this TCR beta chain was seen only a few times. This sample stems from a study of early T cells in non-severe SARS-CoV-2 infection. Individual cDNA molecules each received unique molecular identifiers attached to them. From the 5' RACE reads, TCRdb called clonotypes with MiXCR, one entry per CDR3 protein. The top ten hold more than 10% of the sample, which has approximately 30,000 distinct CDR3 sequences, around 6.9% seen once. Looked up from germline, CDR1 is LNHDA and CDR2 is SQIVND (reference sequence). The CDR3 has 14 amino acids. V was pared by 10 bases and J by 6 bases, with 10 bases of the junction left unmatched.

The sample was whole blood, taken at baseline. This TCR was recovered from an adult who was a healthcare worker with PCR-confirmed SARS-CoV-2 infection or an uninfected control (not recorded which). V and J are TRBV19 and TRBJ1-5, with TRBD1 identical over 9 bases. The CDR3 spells CATTTGTGSQPQHF. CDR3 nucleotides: TGTGCCACCACTACCGGGACAGGGTCTCAGCCCCAGCATTTT.